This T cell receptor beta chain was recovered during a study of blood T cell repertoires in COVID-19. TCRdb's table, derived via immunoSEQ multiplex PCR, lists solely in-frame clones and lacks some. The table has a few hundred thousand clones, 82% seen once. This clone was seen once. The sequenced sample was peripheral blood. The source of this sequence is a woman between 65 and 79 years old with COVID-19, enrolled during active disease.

DNA for the CDR3: TGTGCCAGCAGCGCTCGACAGGGGGCAAAGAGCTATGGCTACACCTTC. Protein: CASSARQGAKSYGYTF. V is TRBV9 and J is TRBJ1-2; 10 bases map to TRBD1. The junction had 9 bases not matched to a gene; V was cut back by 3 bases and J by 4 bases. Germline lookup yields CDR1 SGDLS and CDR2 YYNGEE. The CDR3 consists of 16 residues.